This is a list of T cell receptor beta chains from one sample in a study of shared clonotypes between healthy human individuals. Only in-frame clones appear in the TCRdb table, and some are missing; sequencing was by immunoSEQ multiplex PCR. This table has 850,000 to 1,100,000 clones, approximately 77% appearing once. Material for sequencing was memory CD4+ T cells from PBMCs. Receptor source: a man younger than 35 in good health. Some clones in this sample may be carry-over from other donors' samples. Each CDR3 is given with its conserved first and last residue. A D gene is named only where the DNA matches it firmly. Clone size is not always given. Where it is, it says once, few, many or a class for expanded clones.

J gene | V gene | D gene | clone size | CDR3 DNA | CDR3 protein
TRBJ2-3 | TRBV6-1 | TRBD2 | - | TGTGCCAGCAGTGAGGTTAGCGGGAGCTTTAGCACAGATACGCAGTATTTT | CASSEVSGSFSTDTQYF
TRBJ2-2 | TRBV4-3 | TRBD2 | - | TGCGCCAGCAGCCATAGACTAGCGGGAGAGACCGGGGAGCTGTTTTTT | CASSHRLAGETGELFF
TRBJ2-2 | TRBV29-1 | - | - | TGCAGCGTGCTAGGGGCAGGGTGGACCGGGGAGCTGTTTTTT | CSVLGAGWTGELFF
TRBJ2-5 | TRBV7-2 | - | once | TGTGCCAGCAGCCACGGGGCCAGCCAAGAGACCCAGTACTTC | CASSHGASQETQYF
TRBJ2-7 | TRBV27 | TRBD2 | - | TGTGCCAGCAGTTGGTCTAGCGGAACCTACGAGCAGTACTTC | CASSWSSGTYEQYF
TRBJ2-2 | TRBV28 | - | - | TGTGCCAGCAGTTTTGCAGGAGCGAACACCGGGGAGCTGTTTTTT | CASSFAGANTGELFF
TRBJ2-5 | TRBV5-1 | - | - | TGCGCCAGCAGCCGAGGGGCTAGCGTAGATCAAGAGACCCAGTACTTC | CASSRGASVDQETQYF
TRBJ1-4 | TRBV4-2 | - | - | TGTGCCAGCAGCCAAGATCTTAATTCGTGGGGTGGGACTAATGAAAAACTGTTTTTT | CASSQDLNSWGGTNEKLFF
TRBJ2-1 | TRBV21-1 | - | - | TGTGCCAGCAGGGGCCCGGGACAGGGGGCAGGGAATGAGCAGTTCTTC | CASRGPGQGAGNEQFF
TRBJ1-1 | TRBV5-6 | TRBD1 | - | TGTGCCAGCAGCTTGGGGACAGGGATGGCTTTCTTT | CASSLGTGMAFF
TRBJ1-5 | TRBV7-3 | - | - | TGTGCCAGCAGCTTATTAGGCGGGAATCAGCCCCAGCATTTT | CASSLLGGNQPQHF
TRBJ2-7 | TRBV11-1 | - | - | TGTGCCAGCAGCGCAGACTCCTACGAGCAGTACTTC | CASSADSYEQYF
TRBJ2-5 | TRBV6-5 | TRBD1 | few | TGTGCCAGCAGTTCCACAGGGGGCCGTTTGGAGACCCAGTACTTC | CASSSTGGRLETQYF
TRBJ2-7 | TRBV7-2 | TRBD1 | - | TGTGCCAGCAGCGTACAGGGGCAAAAATCCTACGAGCAGTACTTC | CASSVQGQKSYEQYF
TRBJ2-3 | TRBV28 | - | - | TGTGCCAGCAGTTCCAGGGCCCTCACAGATACGCAGTATTTT | CASSSRALTDTQYF
TRBJ2-7 | TRBV2 | - | - | TGTGCCAGCAGGAGGGACCGGGGGAGCTCCTACGAGCAGTACTTC | CASRRDRGSSYEQYF
TRBJ2-7 | TRBV6-6 | - | few | TGTGCCTCCCGGGACACATACAGCCACTACGAGCAGTACTTC | CASRDTYSHYEQYF
TRBJ2-7 | TRBV5-1 | TRBD1 | - | TGCGCCAGCAGCCTAACCGGGACAGGGACCTACGAGCAGTACTTC | CASSLTGTGTYEQYF
TRBJ2-1 | TRBV29-1 | - | few | TGCAGCGTTGAAGCTGGGGGGCCGTCCTACAATGAGCAGTTCTTC | CSVEAGGPSYNEQFF
TRBJ2-1 | TRBV6-1 | - | once | TGTGCCAGCAGTGAAGACGCGGCCGAGAGCTCCTACAATGAGCAGTTCTTC | CASSEDAAESSYNEQFF
TRBJ1-5 | TRBV28 | - | - | TGTGCCAGCAGTTCGACCCGAGGTTCTCGATTTTATAGCAATCAGCCCCAGCATTTT | CASSSTRGSRFYSNQPQHF
TRBJ2-7 | TRBV18 | - | - | TGTGCCAGCTCACCACGGCGGCAGGGGTCACCCTACGAGCAGTACTTC | CASSPRRQGSPYEQYF
TRBJ2-7 | TRBV29-1 | TRBD2 | few | TGCAGCGTTGAGCCGACTAGCGGGAGGGGCAAGGAGCAGTACTTC | CSVEPTSGRGKEQYF
TRBJ2-3 | TRBV9 | - | - | TGTGCCAGCAGCCTAGAAGGGGCAGATACGCAGTATTTT | CASSLEGADTQYF
TRBJ2-7 | TRBV6-6 | TRBD2 | many | TGTGCCAGCAGTTACACGGCTAGCGGGAGCTCCTACGAGCAGTACTTC | CASSYTASGSSYEQYF
TRBJ2-5 | TRBV6-5 | - | - | TGTGCCAGCAAGGACCAATATTTCAGAGAGACCCAGTACTTC | CASKDQYFRETQYF
TRBJ2-1 | TRBV5-1 | TRBD2 | - | TGCGCCAGCAGCTTAGCGGGAGGGTTGGGCAATGAGCAGTTCTTC | CASSLAGGLGNEQFF
TRBJ2-4 | TRBV19 | - | - | TGTGCCAGTAAGGGGCAAGGCCTTATAGCCAAAAACATTCAGTACTTC | CASKGQGLIAKNIQYF
TRBJ1-4 | TRBV30 | - | - | TGTGCCTGGAGTGTATCGAGGGGGGGGGAACTGTTTTTT | CAWSVSRGGELFF
TRBJ2-5 | TRBV18 | - | - | TGTGCCAGCTCACTCTTGGCAACCTACCAAGAGACCCAGTACTTC | CASSLLATYQETQYF
TRBJ2-3 | TRBV5-1 | - | - | TGCGCCAGCAGCCATGGGACTCTCGGAGATACGCAGTATTTT | CASSHGTLGDTQYF
TRBJ2-7 | TRBV9 | TRBD2 | - | TGTGCCAGCAGCAGGACTAGCGGGAGCCACGAGCAGTACTTC | CASSRTSGSHEQYF
TRBJ2-7 | TRBV2 | - | - | TGTGCCAGCAGTGAATGGCAGACCTACGAGCAGTACTTC | CASSEWQTYEQYF
TRBJ2-1 | TRBV4-1 | TRBD1 | - | TGCGCCAGCAGCCAAGCGACAGGGGTGGAAAAGCAGTTCTTC | CASSQATGVEKQFF
TRBJ1-1 | TRBV29-1 | - | few | TGCAGCGTTGACACGATGAACACTGAAGCTTTCTTT | CSVDTMNTEAFF
TRBJ2-7 | TRBV11-2 | TRBD1 | - | TGTGCCAGCAGCTTTATGTCGGGACAGGGATCCTACGAGCAGTACTTC | CASSFMSGQGSYEQYF
TRBJ2-6 | TRBV19 | - | - | TGTGCCAGCAGTAAACAGGGTGCACTCTCTGGGGCCAACGTCCTGACTTTC | CASSKQGALSGANVLTF